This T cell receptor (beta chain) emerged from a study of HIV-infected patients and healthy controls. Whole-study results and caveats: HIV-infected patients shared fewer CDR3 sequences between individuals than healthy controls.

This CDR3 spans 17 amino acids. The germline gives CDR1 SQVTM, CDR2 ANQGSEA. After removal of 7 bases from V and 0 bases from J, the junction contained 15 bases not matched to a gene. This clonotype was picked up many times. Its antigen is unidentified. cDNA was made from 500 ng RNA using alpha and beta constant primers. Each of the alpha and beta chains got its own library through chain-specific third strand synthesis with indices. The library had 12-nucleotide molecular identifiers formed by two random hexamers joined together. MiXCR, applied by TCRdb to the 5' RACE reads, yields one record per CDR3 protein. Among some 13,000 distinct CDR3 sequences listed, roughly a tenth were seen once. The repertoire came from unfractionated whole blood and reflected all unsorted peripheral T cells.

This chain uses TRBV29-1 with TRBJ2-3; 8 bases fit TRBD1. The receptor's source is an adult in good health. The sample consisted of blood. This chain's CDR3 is CSGTQGAGVFSTDTQYF. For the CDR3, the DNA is TGCAGCGGGACCCAGGGGGCAGGGGTGTTTAGCACAGATACGCAGTATTTT.